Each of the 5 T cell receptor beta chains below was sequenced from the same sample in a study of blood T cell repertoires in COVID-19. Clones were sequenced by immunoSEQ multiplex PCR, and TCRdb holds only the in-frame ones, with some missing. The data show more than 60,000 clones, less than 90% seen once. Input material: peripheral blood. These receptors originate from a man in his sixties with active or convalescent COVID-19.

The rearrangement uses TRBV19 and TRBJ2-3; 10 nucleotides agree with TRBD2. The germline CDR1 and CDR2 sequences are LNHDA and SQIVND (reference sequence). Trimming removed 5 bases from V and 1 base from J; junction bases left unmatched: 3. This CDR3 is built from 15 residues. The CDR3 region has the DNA TGTGCCAGTAGTTTAGGGACTAGCGGCACAGATACGCAGTATTTT. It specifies CASSLGTSGTDTQYF.

This CDR3 is CASGLVLGQGVNEQYF. DNA for the CDR3: TGTGCTAGTGGTTTGGTACTGGGTCAGGGGGTCAACGAGCAGTACTTC. The chain links TRBV12-5 to TRBJ2-7; 7 bases agree with TRBD1. There are 16 residues in the CDR3. Germline CDR1 reads LGHNT; CDR2 reads FRNRAP. V lost 0 bases, J lost 5 bases, and 10 bases stayed unmatched.

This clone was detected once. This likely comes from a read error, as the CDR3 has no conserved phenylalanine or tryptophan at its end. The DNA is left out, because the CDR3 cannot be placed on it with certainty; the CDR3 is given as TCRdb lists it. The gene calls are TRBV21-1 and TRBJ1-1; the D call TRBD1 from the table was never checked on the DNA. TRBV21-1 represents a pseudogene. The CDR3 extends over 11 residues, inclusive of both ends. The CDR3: CASSHWTGEPV.

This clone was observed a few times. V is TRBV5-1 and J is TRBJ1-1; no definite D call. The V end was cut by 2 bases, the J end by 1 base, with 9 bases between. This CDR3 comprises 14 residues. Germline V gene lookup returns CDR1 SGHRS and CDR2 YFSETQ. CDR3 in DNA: TGCGCCAGCAGCTTACTAGGGCCGAACACTGAAGCTTTCTTT. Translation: CASSLLGPNTEAFF. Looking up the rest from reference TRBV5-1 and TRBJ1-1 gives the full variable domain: KAGVTQTPRYLIKTRGQQVTLSCSPISGHRSVSWYQQTPGQGLQFLFEYFSETQRNKGNFPGRFSGRQFSNSRSEMNVSTLELGDSALYLCASSLLGPNTEAFFGQGTRLTVV.

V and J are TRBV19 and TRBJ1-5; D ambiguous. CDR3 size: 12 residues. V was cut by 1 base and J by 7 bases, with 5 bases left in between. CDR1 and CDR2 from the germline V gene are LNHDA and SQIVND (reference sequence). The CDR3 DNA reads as TGTGCCAGTAGTATAGGAGGGCAGCCCCAGCATTTT. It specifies CASSIGGQPQHF.